This TCR beta chain was recorded in a study of cytomegalovirus exposure and HLA in healthy donors. PCR amplification relied on 60 Vbeta primers (plus 13 Jbeta primers). The method was immunoSEQ multiplex PCR; TCRdb's version includes in-frame clones alone and lacks a portion of them. The sample includes around 65,000 clones. The V segment lost 10 bases and the J segment 3 bases; nucleotides outside the gene matches: 9. The CDR3 has 13 amino acids. CDR1 is SNHLY and CDR2 is FYNNEI in the germline V gene. This clonotype was sampled from a boy between 10 and 17 years old in good health and CMV-seronegative. J is TRBJ2-7 and V is TRBV2, with TRBD2 matching 7 bases. The sample was PBMCs. CDR3 nucleotide sequence: TGTGCCAAAAAAGGACTAGGTGGCTACGAGCAGTACTTC. Residues: CAKKGLGGYEQYF. The variable domain in full, with the rest retrieved from reference TRBV2 and TRBJ2-7, is EPEVTQTPSHQVTQMGQEVILRCVPISNHLYFYWYRQILGQKVEFLVSFYNNEISEKSEIFDDQFSVERPDGSNFTLKIRSTKLEDSAMYFCAKKGLGGYEQYFGPGTRLTVT.